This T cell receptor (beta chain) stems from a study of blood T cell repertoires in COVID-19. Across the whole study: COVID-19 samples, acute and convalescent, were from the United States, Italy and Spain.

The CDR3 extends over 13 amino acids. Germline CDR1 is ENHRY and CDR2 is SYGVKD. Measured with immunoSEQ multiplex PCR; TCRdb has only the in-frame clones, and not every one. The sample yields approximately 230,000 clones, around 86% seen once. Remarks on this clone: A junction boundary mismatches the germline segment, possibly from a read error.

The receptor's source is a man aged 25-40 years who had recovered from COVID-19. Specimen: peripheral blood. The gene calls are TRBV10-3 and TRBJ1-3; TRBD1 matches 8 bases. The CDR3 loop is CAISVQGAGSAIF. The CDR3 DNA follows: TGTGCCATCAGTGTTCAGGGGGCAGGGTCGGCAATTTTT.